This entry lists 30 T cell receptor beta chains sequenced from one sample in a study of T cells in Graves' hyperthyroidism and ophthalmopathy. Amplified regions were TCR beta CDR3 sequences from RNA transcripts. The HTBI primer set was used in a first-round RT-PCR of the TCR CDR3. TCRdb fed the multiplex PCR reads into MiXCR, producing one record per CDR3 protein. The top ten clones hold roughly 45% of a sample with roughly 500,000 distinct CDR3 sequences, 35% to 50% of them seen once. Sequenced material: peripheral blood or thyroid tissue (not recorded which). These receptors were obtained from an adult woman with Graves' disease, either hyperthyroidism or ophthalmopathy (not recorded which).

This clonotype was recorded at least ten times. CDR3 amino acids: CASSSRGSGRAVTGELFF. The CDR3 DNA follows: TGTGCCAGTAGTTCCCGAGGAAGCGGGAGGGCGGTGACCGGGGAGCTGTTTTTT. The rearrangement joins TRBV19 to TRBJ2-2; 10 bases are shared with TRBD2. Trimming at V came to 5 bases and at J to 5 bases, leaving 14 bases not matched to a gene. CDR3 length equals 18 residues. Germline lookup yields CDR1 LNHDA and CDR2 SQIVND (reference sequence).

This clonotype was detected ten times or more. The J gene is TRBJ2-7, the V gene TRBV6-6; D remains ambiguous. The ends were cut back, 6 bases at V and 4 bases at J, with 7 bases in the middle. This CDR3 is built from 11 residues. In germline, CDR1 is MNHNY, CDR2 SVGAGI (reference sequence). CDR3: CASSPAYEQYF. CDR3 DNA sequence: TGTGCCAGCAGCCCGGCGTACGAGCAGTACTTC.

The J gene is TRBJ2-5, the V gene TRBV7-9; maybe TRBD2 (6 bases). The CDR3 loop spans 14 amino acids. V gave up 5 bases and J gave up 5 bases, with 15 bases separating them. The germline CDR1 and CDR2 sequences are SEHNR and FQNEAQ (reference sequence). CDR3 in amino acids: CASSPVGGVETQYF. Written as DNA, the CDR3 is TGTGCCAGCAGCCCTGTCGGGGGTGTGGAGACCCAGTACTTC.

The CDR3 region has the DNA TGTGCCAGTAGTTTCACCAGTTCCGGGACAGGGAGAGAGCAGTACTTC. It specifies CASSFTSSGTGREQYF. V gene TRBV19 combines with J gene TRBJ2-7; TRBD1 agrees at 9 bases. The germline V gene encodes CDR1 LNHDA and CDR2 SQIVND (reference sequence). The V gene end was trimmed by 5 bases and the J gene end by 7 bases; junction bases not matched to a gene: 15. This CDR3 comprises 16 residues.

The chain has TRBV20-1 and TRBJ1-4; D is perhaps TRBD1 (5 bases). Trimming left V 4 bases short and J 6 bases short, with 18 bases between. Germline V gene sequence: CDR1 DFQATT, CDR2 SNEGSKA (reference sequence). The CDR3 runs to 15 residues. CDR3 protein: CSATNTGGKDEKLFF. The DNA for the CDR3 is TGCAGTGCTACGAATACGGGGGGGAAGGATGAAAAACTGTTTTTT.

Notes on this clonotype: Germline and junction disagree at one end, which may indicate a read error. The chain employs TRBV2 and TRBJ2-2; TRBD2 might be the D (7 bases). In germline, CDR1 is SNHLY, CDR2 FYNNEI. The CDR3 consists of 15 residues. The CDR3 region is CAISEGGGAIGELFF. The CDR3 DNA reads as TGTGCCATCAGTGAGGGGGGAGGGGCCATCGGGGAGCTGTTTTTT. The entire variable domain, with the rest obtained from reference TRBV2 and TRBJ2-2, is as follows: EPEVTQTPSHQVTQMGQEVILRCVPISNHLYFYWYRQILGQKVEFLVSFYNNEISEKSEIFDDQFSVERPDGSNFTLKIRSTKLEDSAMYFCAISEGGGAIGELFFGEGSRLTVL.

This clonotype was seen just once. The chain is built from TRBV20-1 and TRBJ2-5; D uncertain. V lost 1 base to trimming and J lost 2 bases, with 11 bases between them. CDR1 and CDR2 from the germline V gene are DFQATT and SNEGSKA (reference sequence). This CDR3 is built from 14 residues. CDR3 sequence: CSARALSAQETQYF. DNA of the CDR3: TGCAGTGCTAGAGCTCTATCAGCGCAAGAGACCCAGTACTTC.

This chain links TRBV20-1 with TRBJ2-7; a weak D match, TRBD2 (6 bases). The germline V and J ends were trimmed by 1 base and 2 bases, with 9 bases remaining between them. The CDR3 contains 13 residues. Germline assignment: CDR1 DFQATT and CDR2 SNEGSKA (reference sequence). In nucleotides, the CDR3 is TGCAGTGCTAGAGGGGGCGGGACCTACGAGCAGTACTTC. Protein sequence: CSARGGGTYEQYF.

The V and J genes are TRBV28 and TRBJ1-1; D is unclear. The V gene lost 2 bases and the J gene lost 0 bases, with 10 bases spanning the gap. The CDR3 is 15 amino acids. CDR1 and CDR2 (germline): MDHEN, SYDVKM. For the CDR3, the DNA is TGTGCCAGCAGTTTAACCGGCCAATTGAACACTGAAGCTTTCTTT. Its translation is CASSLTGQLNTEAFF.

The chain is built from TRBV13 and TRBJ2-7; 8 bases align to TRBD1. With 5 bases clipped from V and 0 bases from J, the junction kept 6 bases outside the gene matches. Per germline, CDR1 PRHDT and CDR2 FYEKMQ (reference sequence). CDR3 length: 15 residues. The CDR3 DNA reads TGTGCCAGCAGCCCAGGACAGGGAAGCTCCTACGAGCAGTACTTC. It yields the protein CASSPGQGSSYEQYF. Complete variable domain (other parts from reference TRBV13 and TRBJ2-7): AAGVIQSPRHLIKEKRETATLKCYPIPRHDTVYWYQQGPGQDPQFLISFYEKMQSDKGSIPDRFSAQQFSDYHSELNMSSLELGDSALYFCASSPGQGSSYEQYFGPGTRLTVT.

The chain's CDR3 is CASSIEFDQPQHF. In nucleotides, the CDR3 is TGTGCCAGTAGTATTGAATTTGATCAGCCCCAGCATTTT. The chain combines TRBV19 with TRBJ1-5; D not certain. Trimming took off 3 bases at V and 5 bases at J, with 8 bases between the two ends. The CDR3 has 13 residues. CDR1 is LNHDA, CDR2 SQIVND, per germline (reference sequence).

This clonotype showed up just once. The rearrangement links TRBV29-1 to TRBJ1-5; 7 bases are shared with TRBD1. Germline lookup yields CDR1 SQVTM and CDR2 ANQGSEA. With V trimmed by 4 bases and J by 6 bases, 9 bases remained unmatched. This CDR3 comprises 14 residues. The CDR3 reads CSVGTGQGGQPQHF. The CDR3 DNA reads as TGCAGCGTTGGGACCGGGCAGGGGGGTCAGCCCCAGCATTTT.

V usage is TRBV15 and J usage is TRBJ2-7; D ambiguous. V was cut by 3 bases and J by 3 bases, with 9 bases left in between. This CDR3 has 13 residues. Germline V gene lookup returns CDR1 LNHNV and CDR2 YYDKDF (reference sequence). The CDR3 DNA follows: TGTGCCACCAGCAGGGAAGGATTCTACGAGCAGTACTTC. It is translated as CATSREGFYEQYF.

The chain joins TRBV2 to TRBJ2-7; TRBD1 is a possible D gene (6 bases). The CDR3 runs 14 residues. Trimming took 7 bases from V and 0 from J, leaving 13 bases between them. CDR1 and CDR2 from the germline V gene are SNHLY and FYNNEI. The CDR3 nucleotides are TGTGCCAGCACCAGGACAGCCTTCTCCTACGAGCAGTACTTC. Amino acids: CASTRTAFSYEQYF.

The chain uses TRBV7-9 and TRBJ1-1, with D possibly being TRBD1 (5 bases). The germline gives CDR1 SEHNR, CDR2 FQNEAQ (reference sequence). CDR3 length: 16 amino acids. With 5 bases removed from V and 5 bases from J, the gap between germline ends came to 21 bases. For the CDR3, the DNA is TGTGCCAGCAGCGCAAATCGCCCGGGGGGGTCGACTGAAGCTTTCTTT. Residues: CASSANRPGGSTEAFF.

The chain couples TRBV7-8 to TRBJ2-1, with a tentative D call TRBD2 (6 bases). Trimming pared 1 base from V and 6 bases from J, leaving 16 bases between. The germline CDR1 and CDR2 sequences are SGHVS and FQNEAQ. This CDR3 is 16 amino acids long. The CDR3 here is CASSLVSGTWGNEQFF. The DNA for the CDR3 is TGTGCCAGCAGCTTAGTCTCCGGGACTTGGGGCAATGAGCAGTTCTTC.

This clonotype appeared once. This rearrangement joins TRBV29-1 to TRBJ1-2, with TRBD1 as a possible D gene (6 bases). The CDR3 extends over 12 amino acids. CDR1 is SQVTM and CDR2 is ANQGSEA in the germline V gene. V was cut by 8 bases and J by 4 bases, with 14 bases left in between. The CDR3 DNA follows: TGCAGCCCTGCCGACAGGCCCTATGGCTACACCTTC. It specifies CSPADRPYGYTF.

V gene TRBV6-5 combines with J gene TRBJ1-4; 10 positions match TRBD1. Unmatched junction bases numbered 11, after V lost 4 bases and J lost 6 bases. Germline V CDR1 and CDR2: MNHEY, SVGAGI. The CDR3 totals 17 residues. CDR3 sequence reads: CASSSRRRQGADEKLFF. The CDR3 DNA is TGTGCCAGCAGTTCCCGCCGGAGACAGGGGGCAGATGAAAAACTGTTTTTT.

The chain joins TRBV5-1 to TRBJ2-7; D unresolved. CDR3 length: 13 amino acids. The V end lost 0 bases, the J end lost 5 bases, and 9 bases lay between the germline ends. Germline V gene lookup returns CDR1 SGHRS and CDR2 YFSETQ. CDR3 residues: CASSLAREDEQYF. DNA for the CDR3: TGCGCCAGCAGCTTGGCCCGAGAGGACGAGCAGTACTTC.

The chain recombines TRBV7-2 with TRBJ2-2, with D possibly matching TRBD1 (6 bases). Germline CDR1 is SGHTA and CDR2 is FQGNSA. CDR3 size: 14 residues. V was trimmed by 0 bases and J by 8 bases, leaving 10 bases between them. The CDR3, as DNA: TGTGCCAGCAGCTTAGCGACCGGGACAGGGGAGCTGTTTTTT. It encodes CASSLATGTGELFF. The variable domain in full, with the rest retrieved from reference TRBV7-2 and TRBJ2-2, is GAGVSQSPSNKVTEKGKDVELRCDPISGHTALYWYRQSLGQGLEFLIYFQGNSAPDKSGLPSDRFSAERTGGSVSTLTIQRTQQEDSAVYLCASSLATGTGELFFGEGSRLTVL.

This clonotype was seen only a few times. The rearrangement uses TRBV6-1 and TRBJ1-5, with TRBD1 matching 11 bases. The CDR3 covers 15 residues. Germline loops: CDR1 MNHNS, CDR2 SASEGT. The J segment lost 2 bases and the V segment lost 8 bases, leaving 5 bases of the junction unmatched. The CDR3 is CASGGGQGGNQPQHF. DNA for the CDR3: TGTGCCAGCGGGGGGGGACAGGGGGGCAATCAGCCCCAGCATTTT.

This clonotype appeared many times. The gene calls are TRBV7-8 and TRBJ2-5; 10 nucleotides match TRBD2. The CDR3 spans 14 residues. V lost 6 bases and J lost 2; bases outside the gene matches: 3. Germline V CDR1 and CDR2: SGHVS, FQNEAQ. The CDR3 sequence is CASRELAGQETQYF. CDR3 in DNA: TGTGCCAGCAGGGAACTAGCGGGGCAAGAGACCCAGTACTTC.

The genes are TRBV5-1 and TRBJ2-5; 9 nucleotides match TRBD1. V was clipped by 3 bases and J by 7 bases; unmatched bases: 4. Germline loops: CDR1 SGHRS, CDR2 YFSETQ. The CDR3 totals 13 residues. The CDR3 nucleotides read TGCGCCAGCAGCTGGACAGGGGAGGCGACCCAGTACTTC. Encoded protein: CASSWTGEATQYF.

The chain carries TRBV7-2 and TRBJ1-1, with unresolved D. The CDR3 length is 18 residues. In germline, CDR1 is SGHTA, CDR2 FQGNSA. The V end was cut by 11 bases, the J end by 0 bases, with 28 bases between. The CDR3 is CAWSVGTALGILNTEAFF. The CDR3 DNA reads TGTGCCTGGAGTGTAGGAACCGCACTGGGAATATTGAACACTGAAGCTTTCTTT.

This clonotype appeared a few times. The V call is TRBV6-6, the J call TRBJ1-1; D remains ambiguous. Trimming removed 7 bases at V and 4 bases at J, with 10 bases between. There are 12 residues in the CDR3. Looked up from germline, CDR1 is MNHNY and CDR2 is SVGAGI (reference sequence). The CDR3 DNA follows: TGTGCCAGCAATCCGGGGAGCACTGAAGCTTTCTTT. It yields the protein CASNPGSTEAFF.

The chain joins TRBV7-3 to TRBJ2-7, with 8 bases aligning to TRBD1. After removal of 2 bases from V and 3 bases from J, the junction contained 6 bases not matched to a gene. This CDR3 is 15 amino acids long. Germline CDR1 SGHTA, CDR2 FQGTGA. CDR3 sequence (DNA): TGTGCCAGCAGCTTAGGTCCAGGGGGCTACTACGAGCAGTACTTC. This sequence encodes CASSLGPGGYYEQYF.

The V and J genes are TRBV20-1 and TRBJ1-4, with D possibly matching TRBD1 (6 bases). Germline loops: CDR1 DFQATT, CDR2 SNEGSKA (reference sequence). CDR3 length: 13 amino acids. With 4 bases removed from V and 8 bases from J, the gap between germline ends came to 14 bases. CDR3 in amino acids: CSAKQGRREKLFF. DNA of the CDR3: TGCAGTGCTAAACAGGGAAGAAGGGAAAAACTGTTTTTT.

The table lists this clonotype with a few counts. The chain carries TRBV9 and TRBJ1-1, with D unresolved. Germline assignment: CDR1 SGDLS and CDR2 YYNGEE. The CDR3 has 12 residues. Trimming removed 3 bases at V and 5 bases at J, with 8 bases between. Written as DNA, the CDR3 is TGTGCCAGCAGCGCCGACGGTACTGAAGCTTTCTTT. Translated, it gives CASSADGTEAFF.

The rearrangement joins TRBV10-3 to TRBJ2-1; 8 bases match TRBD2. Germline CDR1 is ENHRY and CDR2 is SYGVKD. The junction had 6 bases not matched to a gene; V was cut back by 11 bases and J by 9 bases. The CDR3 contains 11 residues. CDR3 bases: TGTGCCGCTAGACTAGCGAGTGAGCAGTTCTTC. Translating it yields CAARLASEQFF.

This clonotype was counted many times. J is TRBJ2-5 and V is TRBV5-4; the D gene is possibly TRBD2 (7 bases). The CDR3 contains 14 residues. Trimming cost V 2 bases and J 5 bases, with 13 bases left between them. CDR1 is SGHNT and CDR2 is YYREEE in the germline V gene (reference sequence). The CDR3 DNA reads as TGTGCCAGCAGCTTAGTCGGGGGGCAGGAGACCCAGTACTTC. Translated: CASSLVGGQETQYF.